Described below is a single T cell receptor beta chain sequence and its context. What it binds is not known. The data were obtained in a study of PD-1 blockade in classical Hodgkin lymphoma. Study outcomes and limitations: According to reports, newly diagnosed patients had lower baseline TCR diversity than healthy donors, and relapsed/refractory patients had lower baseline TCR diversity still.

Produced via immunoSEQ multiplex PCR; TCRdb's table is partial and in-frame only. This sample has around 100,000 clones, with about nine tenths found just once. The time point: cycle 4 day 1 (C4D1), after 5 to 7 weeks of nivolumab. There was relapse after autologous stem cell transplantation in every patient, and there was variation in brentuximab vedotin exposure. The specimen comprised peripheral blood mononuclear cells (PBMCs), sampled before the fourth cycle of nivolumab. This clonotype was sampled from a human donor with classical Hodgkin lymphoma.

The CDR3 DNA sequence: TGTGCCAGCTCACCGATGAGGACAGACAATCAGCCCCAGCATTTT. Protein sequence: CASSPMRTDNQPQHF. V usage is TRBV18 and J usage is TRBJ1-5; D may be TRBD1 (6 bases). The germline V and J ends were trimmed by 3 bases and 3 bases, with 12 bases remaining between them. CDR3 length: 15 residues. The germline CDR1 and CDR2 sequences are KGHSH and LQKENI.